One and the same sample provided the 13 T cell receptor beta chains below, sequenced in a study of blood T cell repertoires in COVID-19. Clones were read by immunoSEQ multiplex PCR, and TCRdb kept only the in-frame ones, dropping some. Of 110,000 to 150,000 clones in the sample, 81% are singletons; the top ten hold 8.2%. What was sequenced was peripheral blood. The receptor set was obtained from a human donor in a cohort sampled during active COVID-19.

This clone was seen just once. The V gene is TRBV3-1 (or the pseudogene TRBV3-2), the J gene TRBJ2-7, with unresolved D. Germline V gene sequence: CDR1 LGHDT, CDR2 YNNKEL (reference sequence). The CDR3 is 14 amino acids. V was clipped by 1 base and J by 4 bases, with 11 bases between them. The CDR3, as DNA: TGTGCCAGCAGCCAAGGGGCAGCCCCTTACGAGCAGTACTTC. It encodes CASSQGAAPYEQYF.

The chain is built from TRBV28 and TRBJ1-3; D is perhaps TRBD1 (5 bases). CDR1 MDHEN and CDR2 SYDVKM come from the germline V gene. There are 16 residues in the CDR3. V shed 10 bases and J shed 2 bases, with 21 bases lying between them. The CDR3 bases are TGTGCCACTTGGGACTGGGGTGAAAACGCTGGAAACACCATATATTTT. This encodes CATWDWGENAGNTIYF.

This chain uses TRBV29-1 with TRBJ2-7, with D maybe TRBD1 (6 bases). This CDR3 comprises 14 residues. Looked up from germline, CDR1 is SQVTM and CDR2 is ANQGSEA. V was shortened by 2 bases and J by 2 bases, with 13 bases between the two germline ends. CDR3 sequence: CSVELGGEPYEQYF. The CDR3 DNA reads TGCAGCGTTGAATTAGGGGGAGAACCCTACGAGCAGTACTTC.

The rearrangement joins TRBV28 to TRBJ1-2, with D hard to call. The CDR3 extends over 12 amino acids. V lost 10 bases, J lost 0 bases, and 9 bases lay in between. In germline, CDR1 is MDHEN, CDR2 SYDVKM. CDR3 sequence reads: CATGVTNYGYTF. CDR3 nucleotides: TGTGCCACCGGGGTGACTAACTATGGCTACACCTTC.

This clone was detected only once. This chain links TRBV3-1 (or the pseudogene TRBV3-2) with TRBJ2-2; possibly TRBD2 for D (5 bases). The CDR3 spans 15 residues. V gave up 3 bases and J gave up 7 bases, with 15 bases separating them. Germline CDR1 is LGHDT and CDR2 is YNNKEL (reference sequence). CDR3 sequence: CASSHQLGVIGELFF. The CDR3 DNA reads TGTGCCAGCAGCCATCAACTAGGAGTGATCGGGGAGCTGTTTTTT.

CDR3: CASSVYGSGLTGNEQFF. For the CDR3, the DNA is TGTGCCAGCAGCGTATACGGGAGCGGGCTAACGGGCAATGAGCAGTTCTTC. The chain links TRBV9 to TRBJ2-1; perhaps TRBD2 as D (6 bases). With 1 base removed from V and 6 bases from J, the gap between germline ends came to 20 bases. CDR1 and CDR2 (germline): SGDLS, YYNGEE. The CDR3 is 17 residues long.

The rearrangement joins TRBV9 to TRBJ2-7, with TRBD2 identical over 7 bases. Trimming took 0 bases from V and 3 from J; bases not matched to a gene: 6. Germline V gene data show CDR1 as SGDLS and CDR2 as YYNGEE. The CDR3 consists of 15 residues. CDR3 loop: CASSVGGEGLYEQYF. The DNA of the CDR3 is TGTGCCAGCAGCGTAGGAGGGGAGGGCCTCTACGAGCAGTACTTC. Complete variable domain (other parts from reference TRBV9 and TRBJ2-7): DSGVTQTPKHLITATGQRVTLRCSPRSGDLSVYWYQQSLDQGLQFLIQYYNGEERAKGNILERFSAQQFPDLHSELNLSSLELGDSALYFCASSVGGEGLYEQYFGPGTRLTVT.

In this sample, this clone turned up a few times. The chain uses TRBV24-1 and TRBJ1-3, with D tentatively TRBD1 (5 bases). This CDR3 comprises 15 residues. Germline V gives CDR1 KGHDR, CDR2 SFDVKD. Trimming pared 3 bases from V and 3 bases from J, leaving 11 bases between. The CDR3 protein is CATSDGRGGGNTIYF. In DNA form, the CDR3 reads TGTGCCACCAGTGATGGTCGGGGGGGTGGAAACACCATATATTTT.

The rearrangement joins TRBV7-2 to TRBJ2-7; 9 positions agree with TRBD1. V lost 0 bases to trimming and J lost 0 bases; unmatched junction nucleotides: 3. The CDR3 runs 16 residues. Per germline, CDR1 SGHTA and CDR2 FQGNSA. CDR3 in amino acids: CASSLALTGGSYEQYF. The CDR3 DNA reads TGTGCCAGCAGCTTAGCGCTGACAGGGGGCTCCTACGAGCAGTACTTC. Variable domain in full (rest from reference TRBV7-2 and TRBJ2-7): GAGVSQSPSNKVTEKGKDVELRCDPISGHTALYWYRQSLGQGLEFLIYFQGNSAPDKSGLPSDRFSAERTGGSVSTLTIQRTQQEDSAVYLCASSLALTGGSYEQYFGPGTRLTVT.

The chain is built from TRBV19 and TRBJ1-4; weak D call: TRBD1 (6 bases). Per the germline V gene, CDR1 is LNHDA and CDR2 is SQIVND (reference sequence). Deletions cut 5 bases from V and 7 bases from J, with 17 bases between. This CDR3 spans 15 amino acids. CDR3 coding DNA: TGTGCCAGTAGTCCATACAGGGTTGGAGGTGAAAAACTGTTTTTT. Its protein is CASSPYRVGGEKLFF.

This sequence joins TRBV7-3 and TRBJ2-3; 10 bases align to TRBD1. The CDR3 is 15 residues long. Trimming at V came to 5 bases and at J to 2 bases, leaving 4 bases not matched to a gene. Germline CDR1 SGHTA, CDR2 FQGTGA. CDR3 amino acids: CASSLGTGDTDTQYF. CDR3 bases: TGTGCCAGCAGCCTAGGGACAGGGGACACAGATACGCAGTATTTT.

The V gene is TRBV4-1, the J gene TRBJ2-5; TRBD2 matches 7 bases. The CDR3 runs 17 residues. The V gene end was trimmed by 2 bases and the J gene end by 1 base; junction bases not matched to a gene: 10. Germline V gene sequence: CDR1 MGHRA, CDR2 YSYEKL. The CDR3 loop reads CASSQTRRGRVQETQYF. DNA for the CDR3: TGCGCCAGCAGCCAAACCCGAAGAGGGAGGGTCCAAGAGACCCAGTACTTC.

V is TRBV7-2 and J is TRBJ2-1, with 9 bases matching TRBD2. Germline-derived CDR1 and CDR2 are SGHTA and FQGNSA. The CDR3 totals 16 residues. V shed 6 bases and J 1 base; nucleotides not matched to a gene: 7. CDR3 in amino acids: CASRGGLAGSYNEQFF. In DNA form, the CDR3 reads TGTGCCAGCAGGGGGGGACTAGCAGGTTCCTACAATGAGCAGTTCTTC.